This record covers a single T cell receptor beta chain. The study drew its donors from healthy HIV-negative adults without recent acute infections or vaccinations. This record belongs to a study of shared clonotypes between healthy human individuals. Study-level information: CD4 naive cells filled three plates per donor, CD4 memory three, CD8 naive two and CD8 memory one.

Only in-frame clones appear in the TCRdb table, and some are missing; sequencing was by immunoSEQ multiplex PCR. The sample lists 2 million to 2.5 million clones, about nine tenths seen once, with 0.3% to 0.4% in the top ten. The sample was naive CD4+ T cells from PBMCs. Subset denoted: CD45RA+ positively selected. The clonotype comes from a man between 18 and 35 years old in good health. Some clones in this sample may be carry-over from other donors' samples.

The CDR3 is CASSFGGLGEKLFF. CDR3 coding DNA: TGTGCCAGCAGCTTCGGGGGCCTTGGCGAAAAACTGTTTTTT. This sequence joins TRBV4-2 and TRBJ1-4; the D gene is possibly TRBD1 (6 bases). Germline V gene lookup returns CDR1 LGHNA and CDR2 YNFKEQ. There are 14 residues in the CDR3. Trimming stripped 5 bases from V and 8 bases from J, with 15 bases between.